This T cell receptor (beta chain) emerged from a study of cytomegalovirus exposure and HLA in healthy donors. This clone came up once. Its antigen remains unidentified. Broader study findings: In vitro, a few CMV-associated chains proved specific for CMV antigens. Presence/absence analyses treated sequencing depth as roughly uniform across donors.

Trimming took 0 bases from V and 0 from J, leaving 7 bases between them. In germline, CDR1 is SGDLS, CDR2 YYNGEE. The CDR3 consists of 15 residues. With 60 Vbeta and 13 Jbeta primers, the PCR was carried out. Data came from immunoSEQ multiplex PCR; TCRdb stores just in-frame clones and leaves some out. The sample gives about 140,000 clones, more than 75% of which show up once; over 2% is in the top ten. The receptor's source is a man aged 50-60 years in good health and CMV-seronegative. Sequenced material: PBMCs. The chain joins TRBV9 to TRBJ2-1; TRBD2 might be the D (6 bases). For the CDR3, the DNA is TGTGCCAGCAGCGTAGTGGGGGGCTCCTACAATGAGCAGTTCTTC. It yields the protein CASSVVGGSYNEQFF.